This TCR beta chain was obtained from a study of graft-versus-host responses after intestinal transplantation. Study-wide results and caveats: High graft-versus-host to host-versus-graft clonal ratios were found in allografts of patients who had graft-donor T cell macrochimerism.

Sequencing was performed with immunoSEQ multiplex PCR; in TCRdb, only in-frame clones are kept and a portion is missing. The sample holds almost 70,000 clones; about nine tenths are singletons and the top ten take roughly 6.7%. Comments on this clone: Its antigen is not identified.

This receptor was obtained from a human patient who received an intestinal transplant, so some T cells may come from the graft donor. The sample in question was bone marrow, obtained 700 to 850 days after intestinal transplantation.

The CDR3 coding sequence is TGTGCCAGCAGCTTAGTTTACCAGGCCCTTGAGACCCAGTACTTC. Protein product: CASSLVYQALETQYF. The chain employs TRBV7-9 and TRBJ2-5; D is uncertain. CDR1 and CDR2 from the germline V gene are SEHNR and FQNEAQ (reference sequence). The V and J ends lost 1 base and 5 bases respectively, with 14 bases between them. The CDR3 totals 15 residues.